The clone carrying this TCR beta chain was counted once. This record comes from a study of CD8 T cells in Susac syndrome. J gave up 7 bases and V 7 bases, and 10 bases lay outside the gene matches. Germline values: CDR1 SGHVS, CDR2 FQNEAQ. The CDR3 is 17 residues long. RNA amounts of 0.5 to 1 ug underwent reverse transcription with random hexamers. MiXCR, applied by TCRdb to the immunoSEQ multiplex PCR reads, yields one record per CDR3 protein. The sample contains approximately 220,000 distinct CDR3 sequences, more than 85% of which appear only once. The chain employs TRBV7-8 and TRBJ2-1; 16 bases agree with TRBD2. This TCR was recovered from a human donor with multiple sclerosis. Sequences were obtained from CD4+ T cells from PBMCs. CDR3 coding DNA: TGTGCCAGCACTCCCGGGACTAGCGGGGGGGCGGGTAATGAGCAGTTCTTC. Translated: CASTPGTSGGAGNEQFF.